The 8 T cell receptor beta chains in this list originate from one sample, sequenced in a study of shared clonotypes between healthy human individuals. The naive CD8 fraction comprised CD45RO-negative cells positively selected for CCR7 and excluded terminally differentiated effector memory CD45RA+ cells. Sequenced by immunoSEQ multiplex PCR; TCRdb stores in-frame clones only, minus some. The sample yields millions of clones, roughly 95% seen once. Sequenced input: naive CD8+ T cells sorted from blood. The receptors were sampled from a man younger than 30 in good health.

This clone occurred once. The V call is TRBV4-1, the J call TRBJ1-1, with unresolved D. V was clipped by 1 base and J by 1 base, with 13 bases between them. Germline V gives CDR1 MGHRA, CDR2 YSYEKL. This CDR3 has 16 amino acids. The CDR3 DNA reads TGCGCCAGCAGCCAAGCTGGACCACCTTCGAACACTGAAGCTTTCTTT. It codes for CASSQAGPPSNTEAFF.

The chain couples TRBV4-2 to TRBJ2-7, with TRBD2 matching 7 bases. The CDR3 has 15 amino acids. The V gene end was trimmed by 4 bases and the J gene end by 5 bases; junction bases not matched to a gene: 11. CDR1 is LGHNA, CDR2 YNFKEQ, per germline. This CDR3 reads CASSLSGGGTDEQYF. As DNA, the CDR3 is TGTGCCAGCAGCCTCAGTGGGGGAGGGACGGACGAGCAGTACTTC.

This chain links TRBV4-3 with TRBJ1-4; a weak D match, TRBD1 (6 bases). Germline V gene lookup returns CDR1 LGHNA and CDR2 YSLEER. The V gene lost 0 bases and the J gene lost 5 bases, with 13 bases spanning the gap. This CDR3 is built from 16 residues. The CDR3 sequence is CASSQDLTGLNEKLFF. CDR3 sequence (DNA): TGCGCCAGCAGCCAAGATCTTACAGGGTTAAATGAAAAACTGTTTTTT.

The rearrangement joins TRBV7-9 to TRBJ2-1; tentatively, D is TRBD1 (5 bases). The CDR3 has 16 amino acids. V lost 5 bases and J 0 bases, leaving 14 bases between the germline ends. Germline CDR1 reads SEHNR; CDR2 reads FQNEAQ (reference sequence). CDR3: CASSHSTGSSYNEQFF. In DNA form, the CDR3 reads TGTGCCAGCAGCCACTCTACAGGCAGCTCCTACAATGAGCAGTTCTTC.

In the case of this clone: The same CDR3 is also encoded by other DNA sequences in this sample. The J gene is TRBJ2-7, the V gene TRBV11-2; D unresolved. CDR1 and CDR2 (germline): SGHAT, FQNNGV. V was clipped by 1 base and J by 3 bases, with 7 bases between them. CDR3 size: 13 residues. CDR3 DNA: TGTGCCAGCAGCTTAGCCGCTGGCTACGAGCAGTACTTC. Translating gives CASSLAAGYEQYF.

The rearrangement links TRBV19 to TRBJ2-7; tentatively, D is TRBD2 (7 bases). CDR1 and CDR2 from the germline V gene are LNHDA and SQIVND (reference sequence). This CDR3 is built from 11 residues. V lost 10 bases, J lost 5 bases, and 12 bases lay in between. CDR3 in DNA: TGTGCCACTTGGGGGGGCCACGAGCAGTACTTC. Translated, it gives CATWGGHEQYF.

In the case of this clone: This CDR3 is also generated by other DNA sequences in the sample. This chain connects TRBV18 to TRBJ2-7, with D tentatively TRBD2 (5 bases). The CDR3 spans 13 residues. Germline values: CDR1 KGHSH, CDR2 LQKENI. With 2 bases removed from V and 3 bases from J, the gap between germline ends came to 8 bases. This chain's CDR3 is CASSPNGDYEQYF. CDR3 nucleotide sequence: TGTGCCAGCTCACCAAACGGGGACTACGAGCAGTACTTC.

CDR3 DNA: TGTGCCAGCAGTATGACTAGCGGGGGGGCTTTTGAGCAGTTCTTC. The encoded protein is CASSMTSGGAFEQFF. The rearrangement links TRBV6-1 to TRBJ2-1; 14 nucleotides align to TRBD2. Germline CDR1 MNHNS, CDR2 SASEGT. The CDR3 has 15 residues. With 5 bases clipped from V and 9 bases from J, the junction kept 6 bases outside the gene matches.